The rows below give T cell receptor beta chains drawn from one sample of a study of tumor-infiltrating lymphocytes in primary liver carcinoma. TCRdb re-called the multiplex PCR reads with MiXCR, one entry per CDR3 protein. Among 300,000 to 400,000 distinct CDR3 sequences listed, less than 70% were seen once. The specimen sequenced was peripheral blood. These receptor sequences come from a man aged 40-49 years with primary liver carcinoma and hepatitis B virus infection. CDR3s include the opening cysteine and the closing phenylalanine or tryptophan. Fields, in order: D gene, clone size, V gene, J gene, CDR3 protein, CDR3 DNA. A D gene is named only where the DNA matches it firmly. Some rows have no size entry. The others give once, few or many, or a class for an expanded clone.

>NA|many|TRBV29-1|TRBJ2-7
CSVELPGPRYEQYF
TGCAGCGTTGAATTACCGGGACCGAGATACGAGCAGTACTTC
>TRBD1|NA|TRBV7-9|TRBJ1-3
CASSFGTGGASGNTIYF
TGTGCCAGCAGCTTTGGGACAGGGGGCGCTTCTGGAAACACCATATATTTT
>NA|NA|TRBV28|TRBJ2-3
CASTSYTADTQYF
TGTGCCAGCACCTCGTATACCGCAGATACGCAGTATTTT
>NA|many|TRBV4-3|TRBJ2-7
CASSQSGGSYEQYF
TGCGCCAGCAGCCAATCTGGGGGGTCCTACGAGCAGTACTTC
>TRBD2|NA|TRBV5-6|TRBJ2-7
CASSALLGLANSYEQYF
TGTGCCAGCAGCGCGTTGCTTGGACTAGCCAACTCCTACGAGCAGTACTTC
>NA|NA|TRBV6-2/TRBV6-3|TRBJ2-7
CASSYSIGKGSGGGPYEQYF
TGTGCCAGCAGTTACTCGATAGGTAAAGGGAGCGGCGGAGGACCCTACGAGCAGTACTTC
>NA|NA|TRBV12-3/TRBV12-4|TRBJ2-7
CASSFMGLYEQYF
TGTGCCAGCAGTTTCATGGGACTCTACGAGCAGTACTTC
>NA|NA|TRBV11-1|TRBJ2-1
CASSPPPRLASNEQFF
TGTGCCAGCAGCCCCCCACCCAGACTCGCGAGTAATGAGCAGTTCTTC
>NA|NA|TRBV5-1|TRBJ1-4
CASSLGGSRNEQLFF
TGCGCCAGCAGCTTGGGGGGGTCCAGGAATGAGCAACTGTTTTTT
>NA|many|TRBV5-4|TRBJ2-5
CASSRGQETQYF
TGTGCCAGCAGCCGGGGCCAAGAGACCCAGTACTTC
>TRBD2|few|TRBV2|TRBJ2-3
CASIFAGEDTQYF
TGTGCCAGCATCTTTGCGGGAGAAGATACGCAGTATTTT
>NA|NA|TRBV27|TRBJ2-5
CASRGGRGAQYF
TGTGCCAGCAGGGGGGGTCGCGGGGCCCAGTACTTC
>NA|NA|TRBV10-3|TRBJ2-2
CATTSGLSTGELFF
TGTGCCACGACCTCGGGTTTAAGCACCGGGGAGCTGTTTTTT
>NA|NA|TRBV28|TRBJ1-6
CASSLPGDNSPLHF
TGTGCCAGCAGTCTACCCGGTGACAATTCACCCCTCCACTTT
>NA|NA|TRBV6-5|TRBJ2-7
CASSRRGEGLTSYVQYF
TGTGCCAGCAGTCGAAGGGGGGAGGGGCTCACATCCTACGTGCAGTACTTC
>NA|once|TRBV11-2|TRBJ2-7
CDSSLVGTYELYF
TGTGACAGCAGCTTAGTGGGCACCTACGAGCTGTATTTC
>NA|NA|TRBV11-2|TRBJ2-2
CTSSRWGGENTRELFF
TGTACCAGCAGTCGCTGGGGGGGCGAAAACACCAGGGAGCTGTTTTTT
>TRBD2|many|TRBV6-2/TRBV6-3|TRBJ2-7
CASSPQRVAGTYEQYF
TGTGCCAGCAGTCCCCAGCGGGTAGCGGGGACCTACGAGCAGTACTTC
>NA|NA|TRBV11-1|TRBJ2-3
CASSPWRSTDTQCF
TGTGCCAGCAGTCCCTGGAGAAGCACAGATACGCAGTGTTTT
>TRBD2|many|TRBV14|TRBJ2-1
CASSLTKGLAMGEQFF
TGTGCCAGCAGCCTAACAAAGGGACTAGCGATGGGTGAGCAGTTCTTC
>NA|NA|TRBV11-2|TRBJ2-7
CASRYLVSLGDEQYF
TGTGCCAGCCGCTACTTAGTATCACTGGGGGACGAGCAGTATTTC
>TRBD2|few|TRBV5-4|TRBJ2-3
CASSLSSGGDTQYF
TGTGCCAGCAGCTTGTCTAGCGGGGGAGATACGCAGTATTTT
>NA|NA|TRBV6-5|TRBJ2-7
CANSYRPPISYEQYF
TGTGCCAACAGTTACAGGCCCCCAATCTCCTACGAGCAGTACTTC
>TRBD2|once|TRBV11-2|TRBJ2-7
CASRGTSGRAWYEQYF
TGTGCCAGCCGCGGGACTAGCGGAAGGGCCTGGTACGAGCAGTACTTC
>NA|NA|TRBV29-1|TRBJ1-3
CSVGSGNTIYF
TGCAGCGTTGGATCTGGAAACACCATATATTTT
>NA|many|TRBV12-3/TRBV12-4|TRBJ2-3
CASSWVGGDTQYF
TGTGCCAGCAGTTGGGTCGGAGGGGATACGCAGTATTTT
>NA|NA|TRBV11-2|TRBJ2-1
CASSLISTSEQFF
TGTGCCAGCAGCTTAATTAGTACGTCTGAGCAGTTCTTC
>NA|NA|TRBV6-6|TRBJ1-4
CASSRGTTGVKNEKLFF
TGTGCCAGCAGTCGCGGGACAACGGGGGTCAAAAATGAAAAACTGTTTTTT
>TRBD2|many|TRBV4-1|TRBJ2-7
CASSQLLAGEYEQYF
TGCGCCAGCAGCCAACTCTTAGCGGGAGAATACGAGCAGTACTTC
>NA|once|TRBV5-5|TRBJ2-7
CASSPHSGLSYEKYF
TGTGCCAGCAGCCCACACAGCGGGCTCTCCTACGAGAAGTACTTC
>TRBD1|few|TRBV6-5|TRBJ1-5
CASSKGDRSNQPQHF
TGTGCCAGCAGTAAAGGGGACAGGAGCAATCAGCCCCAGCATTTT
>NA|many|TRBV6-5|TRBJ1-2
CASSQNTDYGYTF
TGTGCCAGCAGCCAGAACACCGACTATGGCTACACCTTC
>NA|NA|TRBV11-2|TRBJ2-1
CASSLGTAETQFF
TGTGCCAGCAGCTTAGGCACAGCGGAGACCCAGTTCTTC
>NA|NA|TRBV11-2|TRBJ2-1
CASSWTDGKVYNEQFF
TGTGCCAGTAGCTGGACGGACGGGAAGGTCTACAATGAGCAGTTCTTC
>NA|NA|TRBV11-3|TRBJ2-1
CASSLDTNERFF
TGTGCCAGTAGCTTAGACACCAATGAGCGGTTCTTC
>NA|once|TRBV11-2|TRBJ2-3
CASRKDMAGAYTQYF
TGTGCCAGCAGGAAGGATATGGCAGGGGCATATACGCAGTATTTT
>NA|many|TRBV4-1|TRBJ2-5
CASSSRDGQETQYF
TGCGCCAGCAGCAGCCGGGACGGACAAGAGACCCAGTACTTC
>NA|NA|TRBV6-2/TRBV6-3|TRBJ1-2
CASSAEAFEANYSYTF
TGTGCCAGCAGTGCCGAGGCCTTCGAAGCTAACTATAGCTACACCTTC
>NA|NA|TRBV6-1|TRBJ2-7
CASSRQKFSGGYEQYF
TGTGCCAGCAGCCGTCAAAAGTTCTCGGGCGGCTACGAGCAGTACTTC
>TRBD1|few|TRBV10-2|TRBJ2-5
CATIQGAFGETQYF
TGCGCCACCATACAGGGGGCGTTCGGGGAGACCCAGTACTTC
>NA|NA|TRBV11-2|TRBJ2-1
CASSNHPVVRYSRYNEQLF
TGTGCCAGCAGCAACCATCCCGTAGTCCGGTACTCGAGATACAATGAGCAGTTATTC
>NA|NA|TRBV4-3|TRBJ2-3
CASSQDGGNQLQYF
TGCGCCAGCAGCCAAGATGGAGGAAATCAGCTCCAGTATTTT
>NA|many|TRBV6-1|TRBJ2-2
CASTLTQSTIGELFF
TGTGCCAGCACCCTGACCCAGAGCACGATCGGGGAGCTGTTTTTT
>TRBD1|few|TRBV12-3/TRBV12-4|TRBJ1-5
CASSSRQGHGSHWPQHF
TGTGCCAGCAGTTCCCGACAGGGTCATGGTTCGCATTGGCCCCAGCATTTT
>NA|NA|TRBV12-5|TRBJ2-5
CASAALGETQYF
TGTGCTAGTGCCGCCTTGGGGGAGACCCAGTACTTC
>NA|NA|TRBV12-3/TRBV12-4|TRBJ1-2
CASSQGNYCYTF
TGTGCCAGCAGTCAGGGTAACTATTGCTACACCTTC
>TRBD2|many|TRBV11-2|TRBJ2-1
CASSRTSGTYNEQFF
TGTGCCAGCAGCCGGACTAGCGGGACCTACAATGAGCAGTTCTTC
>TRBD2|few|TRBV4-1|TRBJ2-5
CASKPSGDGTQYF
TGCGCCAGCAAACCGAGCGGGGACGGGACCCAGTACTTC
>TRBD2|once|TRBV6-5|TRBJ2-7
CASSYQGLASFHEEYF
TGTGCCAGCAGTTACCAGGGACTAGCAAGTTTCCACGAGGAGTACTTC
>NA|NA|TRBV24-1|TRBJ2-7
CATSDLQVDEQYF
TGTGCCACCAGTGATTTACAGGTCGACGAGCAGTACTTC
>NA|many|TRBV11-2|TRBJ1-3
CASSPTGSGNTIYF
TGTGCCAGCAGCCCTACAGGGTCTGGAAACACCATATATTTT
>NA|NA|TRBV11-2|TRBJ2-7
CAISLGSGQNYEQYF
TGTGCCATCAGCTTAGGCTCAGGACAGAACTACGAGCAGTATTTC
>TRBD1|many|TRBV11-3|TRBJ1-1
CASSLDIGRTGLEVDTEAFF
TGTGCCAGCAGCTTAGATATTGGAAGGACAGGTTTGGAGGTCGACACTGAAGCTTTCTTT
>TRBD2|NA|TRBV6-2/TRBV6-3|TRBJ2-7
CASSFPTSGRYEQYF
TGTGCCAGCAGTTTCCCGACTAGCGGGAGGTACGAGCAGTACTTC
>NA|NA|TRBV5-1|TRBJ1-1
CASSSGHLGSTEAFF
TGCGCCAGCAGCTCGGGACACCTTGGGAGCACTGAAGCTTTCTTT
>NA|NA|TRBV28|TRBJ2-7
CASSPLGSGESYNEQYF
TGTGCCAGCAGTCCATTGGGTAGCGGAGAGTCCTACAATGAGCAGTACTTC
>TRBD1|once|TRBV27|TRBJ2-3
CASSTLTGGKGDTDTQYF
TGTGCCAGCAGTACCTTAACAGGGGGCAAGGGAGACACAGATACGCAGTATTTT
>NA|NA|TRBV6-1|TRBJ2-1
CASSEAQLNEHFF
TGTGCCAGCAGTGAAGCCCAATTAAATGAGCATTTCTTC
>TRBD2|NA|TRBV6-1|TRBJ2-5
CASSEARTSLTFQETQYF
TGTGCCAGCAGTGAAGCGCGGACTAGCCTTACATTCCAAGAGACCCAGTACTTC
>TRBD1|NA|TRBV5-1|TRBJ1-1
CASSAGGTANTEALF
TGCGCCAGCAGCGCGGGGGGGACAGCGAACACTGAAGCTTTATTT